The T cell receptor beta chain described here comes from a study of T cell responses to AZD1222 COVID-19 vaccine. Regarding the study as a whole: Only five to seven individuals given AZD1222 were seropositive at baseline. Nearly half of spike-specific TCRs reportedly go after variant regions that carry no mutations. Researchers report vaccine-associated CD4 TCRs spanning spike, with dominance at 160-218 and 743-854. Females outnumbered males among donors, who were mostly white British; clonal diversity was possibly underestimated.

Sequencing was performed with immunoSEQ multiplex PCR; in TCRdb, only in-frame clones are kept and a portion is missing. The repertoire holds 68,000 or so clones, with 88% as singletons. On this clone: Antigen specificity is unknown.

The material sequenced was peripheral blood, taken on day 0 of AZD1222 vaccination. The sequence came from an adult in good health.

DNA of the CDR3: TGTGCCAGCCGAGGACAGTTCGCGGGCGAGCAGTACTTC. Translating gives CASRGQFAGEQYF. The rearrangement joins TRBV25-1 to TRBJ2-7; D is perhaps TRBD1 (6 bases). The germline V and J ends were trimmed by 8 bases and 6 bases, with 17 bases remaining between them. The germline V gene has CDR1 MGHDK and CDR2 SYGVNS. This CDR3 contains 13 residues.